This TCR beta chain was found in a study of beta chain features in type 1 diabetes. Whole-study results and caveats: TCRB CDR3s from Type 1 diabetes patients were moderately but significantly shorter in all four CD4+ subsets.

Points on this clone: Its antigen is still unknown.

Per germline, CDR1 SGHTA and CDR2 FQGTGA. The CDR3 is 16 amino acids. V was pared by 4 bases and J by 3 bases, with 15 bases between. Of the isolated RNA, all was reverse transcribed, and so the sequenced material was expressed TCRB transcripts. Assay used: immunoSEQ multiplex PCR; TCRdb lists only in-frame clones, some missing. The sample lists approximately 50,000 clones, 63% seen once, with under 0.35% in the top ten. The TCR was taken from a woman aged 25 to 39 with type 1 diabetes. Sequencing used stem cell memory CD4+ T cells from blood. V gene TRBV7-3 combines with J gene TRBJ2-2, with D perhaps matching TRBD2 (5 bases). This chain's CDR3 is CASSSRRGRDTGELFF. DNA for the CDR3: TGTGCCAGCAGCTCCCGACGGGGTAGGGACACCGGGGAGCTGTTTTTT.